The clone carrying this T cell receptor beta chain was recorded a few times. Time point meaning: healthy volunteer bleed at 2 weeks. Before extraction, the whole blood was not fractionated, and total RNA was taken from it. The sample originates from a study of human T cells and chemical hapten exposure. The V and J ends lost 5 bases and 5 bases, in that order; junction bases with no gene match: 13. The CDR3 length is 16 residues. Germline assignment: CDR1 SGHNT and CDR2 YYREEE (reference sequence). As handled by the study authors: Per-sample TCR counts ranged from roughly 23,224 to 750,000, median roughly 87,000. One entry per CDR3 protein, called by TCRdb with MiXCR from the RACE reads. V and J calls and clone size were set by TCRdb, not the authors. The sample records about 46,000 distinct CDR3 sequences, approximately 4.7% being singletons.

The receptor comes from a female donor in good health. Some clones in this sample may be carry-over from other donors' samples. The J gene is TRBJ1-2, the V gene TRBV5-4, with 9 bases aligning to TRBD1. The source material was whole blood. For the CDR3, the DNA is TGTGCCAGCAGATGGAAGGGGACAGGGAGAAGGTATGGCTACACCTTC. Protein sequence: CASRWKGTGRRYGYTF.